This TCR beta chain emerged from a study of cytomegalovirus exposure and HLA in healthy donors. Each donor was healthy, and each was a bone marrow donor. A multiplex PCR was run with 60 Vbeta primers and 13 Jbeta primers. Produced via immunoSEQ multiplex PCR; TCRdb's table is partial and in-frame only. Among 200,000 to 250,000 clones listed, over 75% were seen once. CDR1 and CDR2 from the germline V gene are MNHNS and SASEGT. The trim removed 6 bases at V and 8 bases at J, leaving 2 bases unmatched. The CDR3 spans 11 residues. The receptor's source is a boy aged 5-17 years in good health and CMV-seronegative. Sequences were obtained from PBMCs. The chain is built from TRBV6-1 and TRBJ1-1, with 8 bases fitting TRBD1. The CDR3 DNA reads TGTGCCAGCAGCTGGGACAGGGAAGCTTTCTTT. This codes for CASSWDREAFF.